This is a list of T cell receptor beta chains from one sample in a study of OX40 agonist ivuxolimab in advanced cancers. TCRdb's table, derived via immunoSEQ multiplex PCR, lists solely in-frame clones and lacks some. The table lists nearly 60,000 clones, over 80% of them singletons. The sample in question was CD4+ or CD8+ T cells sorted from blood, obtained in a trial of the OX40 agonist ivuxolimab. These receptors came from an adult with an advanced solid tumor such as melanoma, head and neck, liver or kidney cancer. The CDR3 runs from the conserved cysteine through the conserved F or W. A D gene is named only where the DNA matches it firmly. Part of the rows lack a size; the others show once, few, many or a class for expanded clones.

V: TRBV19
J: TRBJ2-5
size: NA
D: NA
CDR3: CASSSFLGETQYF
DNA: TGTGCCAGTAGTTCCTTTCTTGGGGAGACCCAGTACTTC

V: TRBV23-1
J: TRBJ2-3
size: NA
D: TRBD2
CDR3: CATPRLAGGPDTQYF
DNA: TGCGCCACCCCGCGACTAGCGGGTGGACCAGATACGCAGTATTTT

V: TRBV6-5
J: TRBJ2-5
size: once
D: NA
CDR3: CASSYTETQYF
DNA: TGTGCCAGCAGTTACACCGAGACCCAGTACTTC

V: TRBV27
J: TRBJ1-2
size: NA
D: NA
CDR3: CASKGMNYGYTF
DNA: TGTGCCAGCAAGGGTATGAATTATGGCTACACCTTC

V: TRBV5-1
J: TRBJ2-3
size: NA
D: NA
CDR3: CASSWGAGEDTQYF
DNA: TGCGCCAGCAGCTGGGGGGCAGGGGAGGATACGCAGTATTTT

V: TRBV18
J: TRBJ1-2
size: NA
D: NA
CDR3: CASSPRSVVHGYTF
DNA: TGTGCCAGCTCACCTCGGTCCGTGGTGCATGGCTACACCTTC

V: TRBV28
J: TRBJ2-5
size: once
D: TRBD1
CDR3: CASSLNRDSYQETQYF
DNA: TGTGCCAGCAGTTTAAACCGGGACAGCTACCAAGAGACCCAGTACTTC

V: TRBV29-1
J: TRBJ1-5
size: NA
D: TRBD1
CDR3: CSYEGQGDYQPQHF
DNA: TGCAGCTATGAAGGACAGGGCGATTATCAGCCCCAGCATTTT

V: TRBV4-1
J: TRBJ1-5
size: NA
D: TRBD1
CDR3: CASSQGGTAFSNQPQHF
DNA: TGCGCCAGCAGCCAAGGCGGGACAGCCTTTAGCAATCAGCCCCAGCATTTT

V: TRBV7-8
J: TRBJ2-7
size: NA
D: TRBD2
CDR3: CASSSPESGRNSYEQYF
DNA: TGTGCCAGCAGCTCCCCGGAGAGCGGGAGGAACTCATACGAGCAGTACTTC

V: TRBV7-8
J: TRBJ2-7
size: NA
D: NA
CDR3: CASSLGPGNSDEQYF
DNA: TGTGCCAGCAGCTTAGGGCCCGGGAACTCTGACGAGCAGTACTTC

V: TRBV9
J: TRBJ2-5
size: once
D: NA
CDR3: CASSVGPWGSKETQYF
DNA: TGTGCCAGCAGCGTTGGCCCTTGGGGCTCCAAAGAGACCCAGTACTTC

V: TRBV28
J: TRBJ2-1
size: NA
D: TRBD1
CDR3: CASSSIGTGNYNEQFF
DNA: TGTGCCAGCAGTTCCATTGGGACAGGGAATTACAATGAGCAGTTCTTC

V: TRBV6-1
J: TRBJ2-7
size: NA
D: NA
CDR3: CASSEVYGGRLEQYF
DNA: TGTGCCAGCAGTGAAGTGTATGGGGGACGCCTCGAGCAGTACTTC

V: TRBV19
J: TRBJ1-2
size: NA
D: TRBD1
CDR3: CASSMWDRGVGYTF
DNA: TGTGCCAGTAGTATGTGGGACAGGGGCGTAGGCTACACCTTC

V: TRBV6-6
J: TRBJ1-1
size: NA
D: NA
CDR3: CASSDGRSEAFF
DNA: TGTGCCAGCAGTGACGGACGGTCTGAAGCTTTCTTT

V: TRBV14
J: TRBJ2-5
size: NA
D: NA
CDR3: CASSQNLETQYF
DNA: TGTGCCAGCAGCCAGAATTTGGAGACCCAGTACTTC

V: TRBV19
J: TRBJ1-1
size: NA
D: NA
CDR3: CASSIPRQAFF
DNA: TGTGCCAGTAGTATCCCGAGGCAAGCTTTCTTT

V: TRBV10-3
J: TRBJ2-7
size: NA
D: TRBD1
CDR3: CAIGNGQGGEQYF
DNA: TGTGCCATCGGGAACGGACAGGGTGGGGAGCAGTACTTC

V: TRBV6-5
J: TRBJ2-7
size: once
D: TRBD1
CDR3: CASSKTGTGAYEQYF
DNA: TGTGCCAGCAGTAAAACCGGGACAGGGGCCTACGAGCAGTACTTC

V: TRBV2
J: TRBJ2-2
size: NA
D: NA
CDR3: CASSLTPGLTTGELFF
DNA: TGTGCCAGCAGTCTGACACCGGGACTTACTACCGGGGAGCTGTTTTTT

V: TRBV5-1
J: TRBJ2-1
size: NA
D: TRBD1
CDR3: CASRGQENNEQFF
DNA: TGCGCCAGCAGAGGACAGGAAAACAATGAGCAGTTCTTC

V: TRBV16
J: TRBJ2-7
size: NA
D: TRBD2
CDR3: CASSHVGTTPGEQYF
DNA: TGTGCCAGCAGTCACGTGGGGACTACCCCGGGCGAGCAGTACTTC

V: TRBV6-5
J: TRBJ1-3
size: NA
D: TRBD1
CDR3: CASGRDSGNTIYF
DNA: TGTGCCAGCGGCCGGGACAGCGGAAACACCATATATTTT

V: TRBV6-9
J: TRBJ1-5
size: NA
D: NA
CDR3: CASSYSLTARKGQPQHF
DNA: TGTGCCAGCAGTTATTCGTTGACAGCGAGGAAAGGTCAGCCCCAGCATTTT

V: TRBV7-2
J: TRBJ1-6
size: NA
D: NA
CDR3: CASSGDRNSPLHF
DNA: TGTGCCAGCAGCGGGGACCGAAATTCACCCCTCCACTTT

V: TRBV29-1
J: TRBJ2-7
size: NA
D: NA
CDR3: CSGGDNEQYF
DNA: TGCAGCGGGGGGGACAACGAGCAGTACTTC

V: TRBV7-6
J: TRBJ2-2
size: NA
D: TRBD2
CDR3: CASSLRAGGNTGELFF
DNA: TGTGCCAGCAGCCTGCGGGCGGGAGGGAACACCGGGGAGCTGTTTTTT

V: TRBV29-1
J: TRBJ2-5
size: once
D: TRBD1
CDR3: CSVEGQGGETQYF
DNA: TGCAGCGTTGAGGGACAGGGCGGGGAGACCCAGTACTTC

V: TRBV11-2
J: TRBJ2-7
size: once
D: TRBD2
CDR3: CASRGAGASYEQYF
DNA: TGTGCCAGCAGAGGGGCGGGAGCAAGTTACGAGCAGTACTTC

V: TRBV27
J: TRBJ2-6
size: NA
D: NA
CDR3: CASSPAELRANVLTF
DNA: TGTGCCAGCAGTCCAGCGGAGCTCAGGGCCAACGTCCTGACTTTC

V: TRBV18
J: TRBJ2-5
size: NA
D: NA
CDR3: CASSRDIQETQYF
DNA: TGTGCCAGCTCACGGGACATCCAAGAGACCCAGTACTTC

V: TRBV7-9
J: TRBJ2-7
size: NA
D: TRBD2
CDR3: CASSPQGLAFSYEQYF
DNA: TGTGCCAGCAGCCCCCAGGGACTAGCCTTTTCCTACGAGCAGTACTTC

V: TRBV6-6
J: TRBJ2-7
size: NA
D: NA
CDR3: CASSQQGTYEQYF
DNA: TGTGCCAGCAGTCAACAGGGTACCTACGAGCAGTACTTC

V: TRBV6-5
J: TRBJ1-1
size: NA
D: NA
CDR3: CASTQRTWNTEAFF
DNA: TGTGCCAGCACCCAACGGACGTGGAACACTGAAGCTTTCTTT

V: TRBV13
J: TRBJ1-1
size: NA
D: NA
CDR3: CASSLGGGGAFF
DNA: TGTGCCAGCAGCTTAGGTGGAGGGGGTGCTTTCTTT

V: TRBV5-6
J: TRBJ1-1
size: NA
D: NA
CDR3: CASSSWNTEAFF
DNA: TGTGCCAGCAGCTCGTGGAACACTGAAGCTTTCTTT

V: TRBV20-1
J: TRBJ1-2
size: once
D: NA
CDR3: CSARFSDGYTF
DNA: TGCAGTGCTAGGTTTTCGGATGGCTACACCTTC

V: TRBV28
J: TRBJ2-7
size: NA
D: NA
CDR3: CASSLKQGSYEQYF
DNA: TGTGCCAGCAGTTTAAAACAGGGATCCTACGAGCAGTACTTC

V: TRBV6-1
J: TRBJ2-7
size: NA
D: TRBD2
CDR3: CASRTSGRNEQYF
DNA: TGTGCCAGCAGAACTAGCGGGAGAAACGAGCAGTACTTC

V: TRBV27
J: TRBJ1-1
size: NA
D: TRBD1
CDR3: CASSLLPGGNTEAFF
DNA: TGTGCCAGCAGTTTACTTCCAGGGGGGAACACTGAAGCTTTCTTT

V: TRBV5-4
J: TRBJ1-5
size: NA
D: NA
CDR3: CASTHIGCCNQPQHF
DNA: TGTGCCAGCACCCATATAGGGTGCTGCAATCAGCCCCAGCATTTT

V: TRBV25-1
J: TRBJ2-5
size: NA
D: TRBD1
CDR3: CASADTRGHQTQYF
DNA: TGTGCCAGCGCCGATACCAGGGGGCACCAGACCCAGTACTTC

V: TRBV5-1
J: TRBJ2-7
size: NA
D: NA
CDR3: CASSPGHGFDEQYF
DNA: TGCGCCAGCAGCCCGGGACATGGTTTCGACGAGCAGTACTTC

V: TRBV15
J: TRBJ2-2
size: NA
D: TRBD1
CDR3: CATSSPGTGLAGELFF
DNA: TGTGCCACCAGCAGTCCCGGGACAGGACTCGCCGGGGAGCTGTTTTTT

V: TRBV7-9
J: TRBJ1-4
size: NA
D: TRBD1
CDR3: CASSGTGFEKLFF
DNA: TGTGCCAGCAGTGGGACAGGGTTTGAAAAACTGTTTTTT